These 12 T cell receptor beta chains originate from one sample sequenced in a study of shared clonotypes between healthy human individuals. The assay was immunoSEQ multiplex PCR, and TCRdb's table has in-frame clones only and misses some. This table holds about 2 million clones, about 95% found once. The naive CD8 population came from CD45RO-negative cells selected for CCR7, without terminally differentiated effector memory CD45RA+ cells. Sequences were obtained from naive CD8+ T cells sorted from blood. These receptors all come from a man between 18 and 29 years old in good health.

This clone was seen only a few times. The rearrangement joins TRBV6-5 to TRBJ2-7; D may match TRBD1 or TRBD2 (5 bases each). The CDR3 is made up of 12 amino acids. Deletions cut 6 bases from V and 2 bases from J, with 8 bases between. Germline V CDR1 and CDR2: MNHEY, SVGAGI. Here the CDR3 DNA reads TGTGCCAGCAGCGGGGCTCCCTACGAGCAGTACTTC. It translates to CASSGAPYEQYF.

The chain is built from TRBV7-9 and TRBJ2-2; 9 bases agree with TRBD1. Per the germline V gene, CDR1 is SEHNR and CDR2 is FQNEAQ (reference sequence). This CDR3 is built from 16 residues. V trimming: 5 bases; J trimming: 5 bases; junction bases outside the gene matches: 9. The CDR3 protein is CASSQSPGQGTGELFF. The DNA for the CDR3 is TGTGCCAGCAGCCAGAGCCCGGGACAGGGAACCGGGGAGCTGTTTTTT. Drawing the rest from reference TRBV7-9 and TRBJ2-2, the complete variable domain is DTGVSQNPRHKITKRGQNVTFRCDPISEHNRLYWYRQTLGQGPEFLTYFQNEAQLEKSRLLSDRFSAERPKGSFSTLEIQRTEQGDSAMYLCASSQSPGQGTGELFFGEGSRLTVL.

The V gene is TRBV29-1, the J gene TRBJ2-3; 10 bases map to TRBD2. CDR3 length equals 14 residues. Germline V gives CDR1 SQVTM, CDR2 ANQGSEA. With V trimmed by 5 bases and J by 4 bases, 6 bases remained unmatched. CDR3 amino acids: CSVSPGLASDTQYF. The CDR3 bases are TGCAGCGTTTCTCCGGGACTAGCGTCAGATACGCAGTATTTT.

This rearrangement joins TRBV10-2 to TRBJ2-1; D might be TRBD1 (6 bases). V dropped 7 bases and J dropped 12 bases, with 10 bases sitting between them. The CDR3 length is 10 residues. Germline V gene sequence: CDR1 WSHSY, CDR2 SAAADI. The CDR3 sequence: CASKGVLQFF. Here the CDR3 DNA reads TGCGCCAGCAAGGGGGTTTTGCAGTTCTTC.

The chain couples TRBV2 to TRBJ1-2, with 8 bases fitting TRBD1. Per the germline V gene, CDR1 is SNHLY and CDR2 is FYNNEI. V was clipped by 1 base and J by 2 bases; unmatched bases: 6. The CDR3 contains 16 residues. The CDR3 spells CASSEGRQGANYGYTF. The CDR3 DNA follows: TGTGCCAGCAGTGAAGGGAGGCAGGGGGCAAACTATGGCTACACCTTC.

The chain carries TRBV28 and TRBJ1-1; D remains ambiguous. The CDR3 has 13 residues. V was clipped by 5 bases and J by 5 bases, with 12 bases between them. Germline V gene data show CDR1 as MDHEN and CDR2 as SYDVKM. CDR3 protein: CASSPSLGTEAFF. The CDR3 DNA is TGTGCCAGCAGTCCGTCCCTCGGGACTGAAGCTTTCTTT.

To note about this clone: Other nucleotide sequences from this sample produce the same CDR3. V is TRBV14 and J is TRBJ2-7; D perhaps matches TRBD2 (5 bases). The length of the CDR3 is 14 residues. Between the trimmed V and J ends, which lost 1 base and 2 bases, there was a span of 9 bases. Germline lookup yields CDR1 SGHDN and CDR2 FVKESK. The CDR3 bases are TGTGCCAGCAGCCAAGGGAGCGGCCCCTACGAGCAGTACTTC. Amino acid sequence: CASSQGSGPYEQYF.

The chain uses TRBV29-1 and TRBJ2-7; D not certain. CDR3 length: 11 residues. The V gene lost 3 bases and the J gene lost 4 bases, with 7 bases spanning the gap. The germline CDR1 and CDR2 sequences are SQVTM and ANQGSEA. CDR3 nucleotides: TGCAGCGTTGACAGTGCTTACGAGCAGTACTTC. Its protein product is CSVDSAYEQYF.

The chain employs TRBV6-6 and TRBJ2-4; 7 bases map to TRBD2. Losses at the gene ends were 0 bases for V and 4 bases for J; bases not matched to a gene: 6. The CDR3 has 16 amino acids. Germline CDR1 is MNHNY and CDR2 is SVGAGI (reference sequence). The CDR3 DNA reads TGTGCCAGCAGTTACTCAGGCAGCGGGATAAAAAACATTCAGTACTTC. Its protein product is CASSYSGSGIKNIQYF.

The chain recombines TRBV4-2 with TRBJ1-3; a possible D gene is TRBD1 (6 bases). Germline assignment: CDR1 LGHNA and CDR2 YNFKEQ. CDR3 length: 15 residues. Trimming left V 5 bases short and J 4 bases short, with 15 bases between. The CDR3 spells CASSDEQGSGNTIYF. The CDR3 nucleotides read TGTGCCAGCAGCGATGAACAGGGTTCCGGAAACACCATATATTTT.

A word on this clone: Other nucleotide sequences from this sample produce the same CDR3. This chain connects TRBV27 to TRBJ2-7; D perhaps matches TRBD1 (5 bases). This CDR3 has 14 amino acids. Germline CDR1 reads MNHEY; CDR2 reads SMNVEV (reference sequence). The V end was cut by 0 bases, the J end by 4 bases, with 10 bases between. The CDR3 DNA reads TGTGCCAGCAGTTTATCACAGGTTGGATACGAGCAGTACTTC. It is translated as CASSLSQVGYEQYF.

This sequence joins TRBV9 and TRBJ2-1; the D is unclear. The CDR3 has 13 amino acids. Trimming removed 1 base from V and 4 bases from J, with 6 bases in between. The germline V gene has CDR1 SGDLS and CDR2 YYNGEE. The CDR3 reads CASSVSVYNEQFF. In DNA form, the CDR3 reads TGTGCCAGCAGCGTATCCGTTTACAATGAGCAGTTCTTC.